This T cell receptor beta chain was identified in a study of blood T cell repertoires in COVID-19. As for the study in general: Sites across the United States, Italy and Spain contributed samples from acute and convalescent COVID-19.

Using immunoSEQ multiplex PCR, the repertoire was profiled, and TCRdb retains in-frame clones only, with some absent. The table records under 300,000 clones, around 86% of them present only once. Germline V gene sequence: CDR1 MNHEY, CDR2 SMNVEV (reference sequence). This CDR3 region has 14 residues. V shed 5 bases, J shed 9 bases, and the junction held 8 bases outside the gene matches. The receptor comes from a woman in her twenties or thirties with active or convalescent COVID-19. This sequence joins TRBV27 and TRBJ2-1; TRBD2 aligns across 9 bases. Sequenced material: peripheral blood. The CDR3 loop reads CASSARGGRSEQFF. The CDR3 DNA follows: TGTGCCAGCAGTGCGCGGGGGGGGAGGAGTGAGCAGTTCTTC.